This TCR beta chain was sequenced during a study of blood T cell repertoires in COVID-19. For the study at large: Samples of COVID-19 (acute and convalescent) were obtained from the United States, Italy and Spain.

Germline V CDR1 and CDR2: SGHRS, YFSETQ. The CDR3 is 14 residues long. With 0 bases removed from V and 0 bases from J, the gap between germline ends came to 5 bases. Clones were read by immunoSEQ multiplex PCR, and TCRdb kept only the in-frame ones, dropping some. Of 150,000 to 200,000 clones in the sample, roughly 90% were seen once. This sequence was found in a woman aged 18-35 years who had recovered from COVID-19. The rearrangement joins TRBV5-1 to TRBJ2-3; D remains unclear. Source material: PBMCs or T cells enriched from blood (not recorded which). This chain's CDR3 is CASSLAQSTDTQYF. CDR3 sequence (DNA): TGCGCCAGCAGCTTGGCCCAAAGCACAGATACGCAGTATTTT.